The clone carrying this T cell receptor beta chain appeared once. Its antigen is not known. Some clones are missing from TCRdb's copy, which holds only in-frame ones; the method was immunoSEQ multiplex PCR. Of more than 12,000 clones detected, 80% to 90% appear once; the ten largest clones hold 20% to 25%. This sample stems from a study of PD-1 blockade in mismatch repair-deficient tumors. Study conclusions and caveats: Tumor-resident clones, often undetectable pretreatment in blood, expanded then contracted after pembrolizumab. 140 or so unique blood TCRs came from expansion to three of seven peptides.

Time point specified: approximately ten-day in vitro stimulation with candidate neoantigen peptide 4. The TCR-sequenced patients were a few responders to pembrolizumab. Each of over five ELISpot-reactive candidate peptides was used for roughly 10-day stimulation. This CDR3 comprises 11 residues. V shed 6 bases and J shed 5 bases, with 10 bases lying between them. The germline V gene has CDR1 SQVTM and CDR2 ANQGSEA. The sequences come from cells cultured in vitro, collected from a patient treated with pembrolizumab. The chain employs TRBV29-1 and TRBJ1-2; tentative D call: TRBD1 (5 bases). The receptor comes from an adult with mismatch repair-deficient cancer. The CDR3 region has the DNA TGCAGCGTCGGGACCGGGTATGGCTACACCTTC. This sequence encodes CSVGTGYGYTF.